These 9 T cell receptor beta chains were all obtained from the same sample, sequenced in a study of blood T cell repertoires in COVID-19. Libraries were prepared by immunoSEQ multiplex PCR; TCRdb keeps only in-frame clonotypes and omits some of them. The sample yields fewer than 65,000 clones, 75% to 90% seen once. Sequencing input: peripheral blood. The receptors shown here come from a man between 60 and 75 years old with acute or convalescent COVID-19.

This rearrangement joins TRBV7-9 to TRBJ1-2, with TRBD1 matching over 7 bases. Germline trimming cut 5 bases from V and 4 bases from J; bases unmatched to any gene: 7. The CDR3 sequence is 14 residues long. Germline V gene sequence: CDR1 SEHNR, CDR2 FQNEAQ (reference sequence). CDR3 coding DNA: TGTGCCAGCAGCCCTGGGACAGTAACCTATGGCTACACCTTC. Amino acid sequence: CASSPGTVTYGYTF.

The CDR3 here is CASSYVRGGGNQPQHF. In DNA, the CDR3 is TGTGCCAGCAGTTACGTCCGCGGAGGGGGCAATCAGCCCCAGCATTTT. This chain connects TRBV6-6 to TRBJ1-5, with a possible D match to TRBD1 (5 bases). CDR3 length equals 16 residues. Looked up from germline, CDR1 is MNHNY and CDR2 is SVGAGI (reference sequence). V was pared by 2 bases and J by 2 bases, with 13 bases between.

The chain recombines TRBV6-5 with TRBJ1-1, with D possibly matching TRBD1 (6 bases). In germline, CDR1 is MNHEY, CDR2 SVGAGI. Deletions cut 4 bases from V and 6 bases from J, with 15 bases between. The length of the CDR3 is 14 residues. The CDR3 DNA reads as TGTGCCAGCAGTTCAAACCTTCAGGGGCCTGAAGCTTTCTTT. Translated: CASSSNLQGPEAFF.

This clone ranks as medium-sized. This chain joins TRBV6-2 or TRBV6-3 and TRBJ2-1, with 7 bases that match TRBD2. The CDR3 is made up of 16 amino acids. Germline V gives CDR1 MNHEY, CDR2 SVGEGT. V shed 2 bases, J shed 3 bases, and the junction held 7 bases outside the gene matches. The CDR3 protein is CASSYPASGDYNEQFF. The CDR3 nucleotides read TGTGCCAGCAGTTACCCGGCTAGCGGAGACTACAATGAGCAGTTCTTC.

V gene TRBV5-1 combines with J gene TRBJ2-7; TRBD2 aligns across 9 bases. CDR1 and CDR2 (germline): SGHRS, YFSETQ. The length of the CDR3 is 14 residues. Trimming removed 5 bases from V and 4 bases from J; junction bases left unmatched: 7. CDR3 DNA: TGCGCCAGCAGGTTGACTAGCGGACCTTACGAGCAGTACTTC. Its protein product is CASRLTSGPYEQYF.

The chain recombines TRBV4-1 with TRBJ1-4, with a tentative D call TRBD1 (5 bases). Germline V lookup: CDR1 MGHRA, CDR2 YSYEKL. The CDR3 covers 16 residues. Trimming shortened V by 4 bases and J by 1 base, and 13 bases separated the two germline ends. CDR3 amino acids: CASSRGHEETNEKLFF. CDR3 DNA sequence: TGCGCCAGCAGCCGTGGACACGAAGAAACTAATGAAAAACTGTTTTTT.

The V and J genes are TRBV5-1 and TRBJ1-6; 9 bases agree with TRBD1. CDR1 and CDR2 (germline): SGHRS, YFSETQ. The CDR3 runs 16 residues. Germline trimming cut 4 bases from V and 3 bases from J; bases unmatched to any gene: 5. Here the CDR3 DNA reads TGCGCCAGCAGCCCCCAGACAGGGGGCTATAATTCACCCCTCCACTTT. Translated, it gives CASSPQTGGYNSPLHF.

V gene TRBV4-2 combines with J gene TRBJ1-2, with D hard to call. The CDR3 loop spans 14 amino acids. The ends were cut back, 6 bases at V and 0 bases at J, with 11 bases in the middle. Germline CDR1 and CDR2: LGHNA and YNFKEQ. The CDR3, as DNA: TGTGCCAGCAGTTCGAATCGGGCTAACTATGGCTACACCTTC. Protein sequence: CASSSNRANYGYTF.

V and J are TRBV11-2 and TRBJ2-7; 7 bases align to TRBD2. The V and J ends lost 1 base and 6 bases, in that order; junction bases with no gene match: 6. Germline V lookup: CDR1 SGHAT, CDR2 FQNNGV. CDR3 size: 14 residues. This chain's CDR3 is CASSLGQGGSEQYF. The CDR3, as DNA: TGTGCCAGCAGCTTAGGGCAGGGAGGGAGCGAGCAGTACTTC.